This T cell receptor (beta chain) was identified during a study of neurological immune-mediated disorders. Study-level results: The multiple sclerosis repertoire cluster had no clinical or MRI feature associated with it. Multiple sclerosis patients had less TCR clonal expansion than even healthy controls, unlike HTLV-1-associated myelopathy. No expanded-clone CDR3 amino acid sequence recurred across subjects, suggesting private TCR-beta repertoires.

In TCRdb, the 5' RACE reads were re-called with MiXCR into one record per CDR3 protein. Of about 35,000 distinct CDR3 sequences detected, approximately 4.2% appear once; the ten largest clones hold approximately 2.2%. From 2 million PBMCs stored at -80 C, the unsorted libraries were generated. CDR3 size: 16 residues. The V end lost 4 bases, the J end lost 3 bases, and 19 bases lay between the germline ends. The germline gives CDR1 SGDLS, CDR2 YYNGEE. This clonotype was detected ten times or more. What it recognizes is unknown. This sequence joins TRBV9 and TRBJ1-1; the D is unclear. The sequenced material came from PBMCs. This TCR was sampled from a man aged 30 to 39 with multiple sclerosis. For the CDR3, the DNA is TGTGCCAGCAGCCCCCGTGGGTCGGCGGGGTACACTGAAGCTTTCTTT. Translated: CASSPRGSAGYTEAFF.